This T cell receptor beta chain was sequenced in a study of vaccination and CD4 T cells after COVID-19. In regard to this clonotype: As yet, its antigen is unknown.

CD4+ T cells that had been cultured provided DNA sequenced with the Oncomine TCR Beta short-read assay. One entry per CDR3 protein results from TCRdb running MiXCR on the PCR reads. The table has approximately 15,000 distinct CDR3 sequences, 28% seen once. CDR3 size: 15 residues. Germline CDR1 MNHEY, CDR2 SVGAGI. V trimming: 4 bases; J trimming: 2 bases; junction bases outside the gene matches: 3. Treatment meaning: roughly 10-day PBMC culture with coronavirus spike peptide pools or control peptides (ViraFEST assay). The TCR was taken from a human donor with COVID-19. The V and J genes are TRBV6-5 and TRBJ1-4; TRBD1 agrees at 8 bases. Sequenced input: cultured CD4+ T cells from blood. CDR3 DNA: TGTGCCAGCAGTTCCAGGGGGCGCACTAATGAAAAACTGTTTTTT. It specifies CASSSRGRTNEKLFF.